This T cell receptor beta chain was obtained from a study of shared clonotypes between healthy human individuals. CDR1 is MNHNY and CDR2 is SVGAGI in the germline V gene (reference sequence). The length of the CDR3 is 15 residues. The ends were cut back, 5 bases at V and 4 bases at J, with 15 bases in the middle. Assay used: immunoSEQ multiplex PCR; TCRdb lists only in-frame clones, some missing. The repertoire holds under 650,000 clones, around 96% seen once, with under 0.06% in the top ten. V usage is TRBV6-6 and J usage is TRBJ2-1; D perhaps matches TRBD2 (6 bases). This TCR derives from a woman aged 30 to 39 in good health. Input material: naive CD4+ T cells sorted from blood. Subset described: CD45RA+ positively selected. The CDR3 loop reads CASSRGEAYYNEQFF. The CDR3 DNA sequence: TGTGCCAGCAGTAGAGGGGAGGCATATTACAATGAGCAGTTCTTC.